This passage covers 28 T cell receptor beta chains from one sample sequenced in a study of T cells after yellow fever vaccination. In TCRdb, the 5' RACE reads were re-called with MiXCR into one record per CDR3 protein. The table records 400,000 or so distinct CDR3 sequences, 18% of them present only once. The sequencing used PBMCs, collected before the yellow fever booster vaccination. The origin of the receptors is a man between 18 and 35 years old who received the YFV17D yellow fever vaccine.

The CDR3 DNA sequence: TGTGCCACCTTGGAGGGGTTCACCGGGGAGCTGTTTTTT. This encodes CATLEGFTGELFF. This sequence joins TRBV15 and TRBJ2-2; D might be TRBD2 (6 bases). Trimming shortened V by 8 bases and J by 4 bases, and 11 bases separated the two germline ends. The CDR3 sequence is 13 residues long. The germline V gene encodes CDR1 LNHNV and CDR2 YYDKDF (reference sequence). Full variable domain (outside the CDR3, taken from reference TRBV15 and TRBJ2-2): DAMVIQNPRYQVTQFGKPVTLSCSQTLNHNVMYWYQQKSSQAPKLLFHYYDKDFNNEADTPDNFQSRRPNTSFCFLDIRSPGLGDTAMYLCATLEGFTGELFFGEGSRLTVL.

The chain combines TRBV4-1 with TRBJ2-3, with a possible D match to TRBD1 (5 bases). The CDR3 spans 16 residues. Trimming took off 1 base at V and 2 bases at J, with 13 bases between the two ends. The germline V gene has CDR1 MGHRA and CDR2 YSYEKL. CDR3 sequence (DNA): TGCGCCAGCAGCCAAGCAGGGCCTCTTACCACAGATACGCAGTATTTT. Encoded protein: CASSQAGPLTTDTQYF.

A few counts support this clonotype. The chain links TRBV12-3 or TRBV12-4 to TRBJ2-7; 9 bases match TRBD2. J lost 4 bases, V lost 6 bases, and 7 bases had no gene match. The length of the CDR3 is 14 residues. CDR3 region: CASSQPGLAYEQYF. In DNA, the CDR3 is TGTGCCAGCAGCCAGCCGGGACTAGCATACGAGCAGTACTTC.

This rearrangement joins TRBV6-1 to TRBJ2-5; TRBD1 or TRBD2 may be the D gene (6 bases each). The germline CDR1 and CDR2 sequences are MNHNS and SASEGT. V was clipped by 2 bases and J by 5 bases, with 15 bases between them. This CDR3 spans 15 amino acids. CDR3 DNA: TGTGCCAGCAGTGAAATCCCGGGGGCGTGGGAGACCCAGTACTTC. Protein sequence: CASSEIPGAWETQYF.

This sequence joins TRBV10-3 and TRBJ2-3; the D gene is possibly TRBD2 (6 bases). Germline CDR1 reads ENHRY; CDR2 reads SYGVKD. Trimming stripped 7 bases from V and 1 base from J, with 18 bases between. The CDR3 loop spans 16 amino acids. CDR3 amino acids: CAITPTGVRGTDTQYF. As DNA, the CDR3 is TGTGCCATCACCCCGACGGGGGTTCGCGGCACAGATACGCAGTATTTT.

This chain links TRBV12-3 or TRBV12-4 with TRBJ2-5; TRBD2 matches 9 bases. The V and J ends lost 1 base and 7 bases, in that order; junction bases with no gene match: 7. This CDR3 contains 15 residues. The DNA for the CDR3 is TGTGCCAGCAGTTTAGAGGCGGGACTAGCCGCGACCCAGTACTTC. Amino acid sequence: CASSLEAGLAATQYF.

The rearrangement joins TRBV11-2 to TRBJ2-3, with 14 bases aligning to TRBD2. CDR3 size: 21 residues. V shed 4 bases, J shed 2 bases, and the junction held 17 bases outside the gene matches. CDR1 and CDR2 (germline): SGHAT, FQNNGV. In DNA form, the CDR3 reads TGTGCCAGCAGCTCTAGACCCTCCGGGACTAGCGGGGGATTCCTCACAGATACGCAGTATTTT. This translates into CASSSRPSGTSGGFLTDTQYF.

This chain joins TRBV18 and TRBJ2-3; D tentatively fits TRBD1 or TRBD2 (5 bases each). V lost 10 bases, J lost 2 bases, and 19 bases lay in between. This CDR3 comprises 15 residues. CDR1 and CDR2 from the germline V gene are KGHSH and LQKENI. In nucleotides, the CDR3 is TGTGCCACCCAACCGGTGGGGGAGTCCACAGATACGCAGTATTTT. Translating gives CATQPVGESTDTQYF.

This chain joins TRBV19 and TRBJ1-5; D remains ambiguous. Germline values: CDR1 LNHDA, CDR2 SQIVND (reference sequence). Trimming pared 5 bases from V and 7 bases from J, leaving 24 bases between. The CDR3 covers 17 residues. The CDR3 sequence: CASSGNASGPRRQPQHF. CDR3 DNA: TGTGCCAGTAGTGGCAACGCGTCAGGCCCGAGGAGGCAGCCCCAGCATTTT.

This clonotype turned up a few times. The chain links TRBV7-2 to TRBJ2-3; no definite D call. Per germline, CDR1 SGHTA and CDR2 FQGNSA. V was shortened by 2 bases and J by 5 bases, with 8 bases between the two germline ends. CDR3 length: 13 residues. The CDR3 sequence is CASSLSSEDTQYF. The CDR3 DNA reads TGTGCCAGCAGCTTAAGTTCTGAAGATACGCAGTATTTT.

Details on this clonotype: This sequence may be a read error, since a much larger clone differs from it by one base. The chain couples TRBV5-5 to TRBJ2-5, with TRBD2 as a possible D gene (5 bases). V lost 2 bases, J lost 4 bases, and 12 bases lay in between. This CDR3 spans 14 amino acids. Germline V CDR1 and CDR2: SGHKS, YYEKEE (reference sequence). The CDR3 here is CASSLAVLRETQYF. DNA for the CDR3: TGTGCCAGCAGCTTAGCGGTTCTTCGAGAGACCCAGTACTTC.

This clonotype was seen repeatedly, ten times or more. The chain carries TRBV7-9 and TRBJ2-5; D remains ambiguous. Germline V gene data show CDR1 as SEHNR and CDR2 as FQNEAQ (reference sequence). V lost 5 bases and J lost 4, with 14 bases in between. CDR3 length: 14 amino acids. CDR3 DNA: TGTGCCAGCAGCCTAGTAGCCTCTGGAGAGACCCAGTACTTC. It translates to CASSLVASGETQYF.

The chain joins TRBV5-1 to TRBJ2-7; D possibly corresponds to TRBD1 (7 bases). The CDR3 covers 16 residues. Germline V gene data show CDR1 as SGHRS and CDR2 as YFSETQ. Deletions cut 9 bases from V and 4 bases from J, with 26 bases between. The CDR3 region has the DNA TGCGCCACCTCAGCCGGAGGGGGACAGCAAGTTTACGAGCAGTACTTC. Amino acids: CATSAGGGQQVYEQYF.

V usage is TRBV5-5 and J usage is TRBJ2-7; no definite D call. V was trimmed by 2 bases and J by 3 bases, leaving 9 bases between them. This CDR3 spans 13 amino acids. The germline CDR1 and CDR2 sequences are SGHKS and YYEKEE (reference sequence). CDR3 sequence (DNA): TGTGCCAGCAGCTTATCAATACACTACGAGCAGTACGTC. This gives the protein CASSLSIHYEQYV.

This clonotype has a handful of counts. V is TRBV18 and J is TRBJ1-5, with D maybe TRBD1 (5 bases). V lost 6 bases to trimming and J lost 4 bases, with 13 bases between them. Germline V lookup: CDR1 KGHSH, CDR2 LQKENI. The CDR3 has 14 residues. The CDR3 sequence: CASSITGLNQPQHF. The CDR3 nucleotides read TGTGCCAGCTCTATCACAGGACTGAATCAGCCCCAGCATTTT.

DNA of the CDR3: TGTGCCAGCAGTTTAATTGGCGGAGACTATGGCTACACCTTC. The encoded protein is CASSLIGGDYGYTF. The V call is TRBV28, the J call TRBJ1-2, with D unclear. CDR1 is MDHEN, CDR2 SYDVKM, per germline. The CDR3 consists of 14 residues. The ends were cut back, 2 bases at V and 3 bases at J, with 10 bases in the middle.

The chain employs TRBV7-6 and TRBJ2-3; tentative D call: TRBD2 (6 bases). In germline, CDR1 is SGHVS, CDR2 FNYEAQ. V lost 4 bases, J lost 0 bases, and 11 bases lay in between. The length of the CDR3 is 15 residues. The CDR3 is CASSWGVSSTDTQYF. The CDR3 DNA sequence: TGTGCCAGCAGCTGGGGGGTTTCTAGCACAGATACGCAGTATTTT.

CDR3 sequence (DNA): TGTGCCAGCAGCTTGTTGGGTGGGGCAACTAATGAAAAACTGTTTTTT. Amino acid sequence: CASSLLGGATNEKLFF. The chain recombines TRBV7-2 with TRBJ1-4; D gene uncertain. Germline CDR1 reads SGHTA; CDR2 reads FQGNSA. The CDR3 spans 16 residues. The V end was cut by 3 bases, the J end by 0 bases, with 11 bases between. Full variable domain (outside the CDR3, taken from reference TRBV7-2 and TRBJ1-4): GAGVSQSPSNKVTEKGKDVELRCDPISGHTALYWYRQSLGQGLEFLIYFQGNSAPDKSGLPSDRFSAERTGGSVSTLTIQRTQQEDSAVYLCASSLLGGATNEKLFFGSGTQLSVL.

This rearrangement joins TRBV6-1 to TRBJ2-7, with 9 positions matching TRBD1. The V gene's germline CDR1 is MNHNS and CDR2 SASEGT. Trimming removed 4 bases from V and 6 bases from J; junction bases left unmatched: 13. The CDR3 loop spans 16 amino acids. DNA of the CDR3: TGTGCCAGCAGTGCCCAAACCGGGACAGGGAGGTTCGAGCAGTACGTC. It yields the protein CASSAQTGTGRFEQYV.

The table lists this clonotype with many counts. V and J are TRBV6-5 and TRBJ1-6, with D perhaps TRBD1 (6 bases). This CDR3 has 16 amino acids. V was trimmed by 7 bases and J by 10 bases, leaving 23 bases between them. Germline assignment: CDR1 MNHEY and CDR2 SVGAGI. This CDR3 is CASTPAGTWGQSPLHF. Here the CDR3 DNA reads TGTGCCAGCACCCCCGCCGGGACCTGGGGACAATCACCCCTCCACTTT.

The CDR3 DNA reads as TGCGCCAGCAGCCAAGTTGGGCTAGATCTTGCCAATGAGCAGTTCTTC. As protein: CASSQVGLDLANEQFF. The rearrangement joins TRBV4-1 to TRBJ2-1; D ambiguous. Per the germline V gene, CDR1 is MGHRA and CDR2 is YSYEKL. The V end lost 1 base, the J end lost 6 bases, and 16 bases lay between the germline ends. The length of the CDR3 is 16 residues.

V gene TRBV5-1 combines with J gene TRBJ1-3; D is ambiguous. The V gene lost 5 bases and the J gene lost 2 bases, with 8 bases spanning the gap. Germline CDR1 reads SGHRS; CDR2 reads YFSETQ. The CDR3 totals 13 residues. CDR3 nucleotide sequence: TGCGCCAGCAGTCCCGATCCTGGAAACACCATATATTTT. Protein: CASSPDPGNTIYF.

This chain uses TRBV12-3 or TRBV12-4 with TRBJ2-2, with D tentatively TRBD1 or TRBD2 (5 bases each). V was shortened by 5 bases and J by 1 base, with 17 bases between the two germline ends. The CDR3 is made up of 17 amino acids. In DNA form, the CDR3 reads TGTGCCAGCAGTCCGGGGACCGGGACGGGGAACACCGGGGAGCTGTTTTTT. This codes for CASSPGTGTGNTGELFF.

This clonotype was found a few times. V gene TRBV24-1 combines with J gene TRBJ1-2, with D perhaps TRBD1 (5 bases). CDR1 and CDR2 (germline): KGHDR, SFDVKD. CDR3 length equals 13 residues. The germline V and J ends were trimmed by 6 bases and 2 bases, with 9 bases remaining between them. The CDR3 region has the DNA TGTGCCACCAGTTCGCAGGGCAACTATGGCTACACCTTC. Its protein product is CATSSQGNYGYTF.

This clonotype was seen a few times. This chain connects TRBV7-2 to TRBJ2-1, with a possible D match to TRBD2 (7 bases). CDR1 SGHTA and CDR2 FQGNSA come from the germline V gene. V dropped 5 bases and J dropped 8 bases, with 19 bases sitting between them. There are 15 residues in the CDR3. CDR3: CASSLGGAGWYEQFF. CDR3 nucleotides: TGTGCCAGCAGCCTGGGGGGGGCCGGGTGGTATGAGCAGTTCTTC.

The chain is built from TRBV9 and TRBJ2-3; TRBD2 aligns across 7 bases. Germline V gene data show CDR1 as SGDLS and CDR2 as YYNGEE. The CDR3 totals 13 residues. V was pared by 0 bases and J by 6 bases, with 1 base of the junction left unmatched. The CDR3 loop is CASSVDGGDTQYF. For the CDR3, the DNA is TGTGCCAGCAGCGTAGACGGGGGGGATACGCAGTATTTT.

As DNA, the CDR3 is TGTGCCAGCAGTTCCCCCCGGACTAGCGGGGTTGAGACCCAGTACTTC. Its translation is CASSSPRTSGVETQYF. The V gene is TRBV27, the J gene TRBJ2-5; TRBD2 aligns across 12 bases. The V segment lost 4 bases and the J segment 5 bases; nucleotides outside the gene matches: 8. The germline V gene has CDR1 MNHEY and CDR2 SMNVEV (reference sequence). The CDR3 spans 16 residues.

CDR3 DNA sequence: TGTGCCAGCAGTTTAGCGCTTGTCAGCTCCTACAATGAGCAGTTCTTC. This sequence encodes CASSLALVSSYNEQFF. The rearrangement links TRBV12-3 or TRBV12-4 to TRBJ2-1; D ambiguous. The CDR3 is made up of 16 amino acids. V shed 0 bases and J shed 0 bases, with 9 bases lying between them.